A single sample gave rise to the 9 T cell receptor beta chains below, sequenced in a study of OX40 agonist ivuxolimab in advanced cancers. TCRdb's copy holds only in-frame clones and misses some; the assay was immunoSEQ multiplex PCR. There are about 70,000 clones in the sample; just over 85% occur only once, and approximately 2.3% lies in the top ten. This specimen consisted of CD4+ or CD8+ T cells sorted from blood, obtained in a trial of the OX40 agonist ivuxolimab. The source of these receptors is an adult with an advanced solid tumor such as melanoma, head and neck, liver or kidney cancer.

The chain couples TRBV5-1 to TRBJ1-2, with 11 bases identical to TRBD1. J lost 3 bases, V lost 5 bases, and 9 bases had no gene match. Germline V lookup: CDR1 SGHRS, CDR2 YFSETQ. The CDR3 contains 16 residues. The DNA of the CDR3 is TGCGCCAGCAGTCCCGGGACAGGGGGTCCAGACTATGGCTACACCTTC. Translated: CASSPGTGGPDYGYTF. Together with reference TRBV5-1 and TRBJ1-2, the CDR3 gives the full variable domain: KAGVTQTPRYLIKTRGQQVTLSCSPISGHRSVSWYQQTPGQGLQFLFEYFSETQRNKGNFPGRFSGRQFSNSRSEMNVSTLELGDSALYLCASSPGTGGPDYGYTFGSGTRLTVV.

V and J are TRBV7-2 and TRBJ2-7; 10 positions match TRBD2. Germline V gene lookup returns CDR1 SGHTA and CDR2 FQGNSA. This CDR3 has 15 amino acids. Trimming took 4 bases from V and 2 from J; bases not matched to a gene: 5. CDR3 loop: CASSWTSGGPYEQYF. CDR3 sequence (DNA): TGTGCCAGCAGCTGGACTAGCGGCGGGCCCTACGAGCAGTACTTC.

This chain links TRBV4-2 with TRBJ1-1, with D possibly TRBD1 on 5 matching bases. V was pared by 0 bases and J by 5 bases, with 13 bases between. The V gene's germline CDR1 is LGHNA and CDR2 YNFKEQ. This CDR3 has 15 residues. CDR3 sequence (DNA): TGTGCCAGCAGCCAAGATTCGGGGCGGGGGACTGAAGCTTTCTTT. It yields the protein CASSQDSGRGTEAFF.

The V call is TRBV2, the J call TRBJ2-1; D unresolved. Germline lookup yields CDR1 SNHLY and CDR2 FYNNEI. This CDR3 comprises 13 residues. V was trimmed by 7 bases and J by 5 bases, leaving 12 bases between them. Here the CDR3 reads CASNPRINNEQFF. CDR3 nucleotides: TGTGCCAGCAACCCCAGGATCAACAATGAGCAGTTCTTC. The full variable domain, completed using reference TRBV2 and TRBJ2-1, is EPEVTQTPSHQVTQMGQEVILRCVPISNHLYFYWYRQILGQKVEFLVSFYNNEISEKSEIFDDQFSVERPDGSNFTLKIRSTKLEDSAMYFCASNPRINNEQFFGPGTRLTVL.

This clone appeared a few times. The chain carries TRBV28 and TRBJ2-1; D might be TRBD1 or TRBD2, each matching 6 bases. Germline-derived CDR1 and CDR2 are MDHEN and SYDVKM. V was pared by 5 bases and J by 3 bases, with 8 bases between. This CDR3 is built from 13 residues. DNA for the CDR3: TGTGCCAGCAGTGAGGGGGGCTACAATGAGCAGTTCTTC. Translation: CASSEGGYNEQFF.

The chain carries TRBV7-3 and TRBJ1-5; possible D gene TRBD1, 6 bases. In germline, CDR1 is SGHTA, CDR2 FQGTGA. This CDR3 has 13 amino acids. Trimming stripped 4 bases from V and 7 bases from J, with 11 bases between. The CDR3 region has the DNA TGTGCCAGCAGCTCCCACAGGGACCAGCCCCAGCATTTT. Protein product: CASSSHRDQPQHF.

The chain is built from TRBV19 and TRBJ2-3; D may be TRBD1 (5 bases). The CDR3 is 17 amino acids. V lost 6 bases to trimming and J lost 3 bases, with 22 bases between them. Germline V gives CDR1 LNHDA, CDR2 SQIVND (reference sequence). DNA of the CDR3: TGTGCCAGTAGCCCAGGCCTCAACAGGTACGGGACAGATACGCAGTATTTT. It codes for CASSPGLNRYGTDTQYF. Full variable domain (rest looked up from reference TRBV19 and TRBJ2-3): DGGITQSPKYLFRKEGQNVTLSCEQNLNHDAMYWYRQDPGQGLRLIYYSQIVNDFQKGDIAEGYSVSREKKESFPLTVTSAQKNPTAFYLCASSPGLNRYGTDTQYFGPGTRLTVL.

V usage is TRBV5-6 and J usage is TRBJ1-2; D is undetermined. Trimming cost V 0 bases and J 3 bases, with 12 bases left between them. The CDR3 is 15 residues long. CDR1 and CDR2 from the germline V gene are SGHDT and YYEEEE. This CDR3 is CASSLESHGDYGYTF. In nucleotides, the CDR3 is TGTGCCAGCAGCTTGGAGAGTCACGGAGACTATGGCTACACCTTC.

The chain has TRBV10-2 and TRBJ2-3; 7 bases align to TRBD1. V dropped 6 bases and J dropped 2; count of bases not matched to a gene: 11. In germline, CDR1 is WSHSY, CDR2 SAAADI. This CDR3 is built from 16 residues. CDR3 residues: CASSEGPTGHTDTQYF. Here the CDR3 DNA reads TGCGCCAGCAGCGAAGGGCCGACAGGGCACACAGATACGCAGTATTTT.